This TCR beta chain derives from a study of vaccination and CD4 T cells after COVID-19. On this clonotype: Antigen specificity is unknown.

Treatment denoted: approximately nine-day PBMC culture with coronavirus spike peptide pools or control peptides (ViraFEST assay). An Oncomine TCR Beta short-read assay was used to sequence the DNA from cultured CD4+ T cells. Each CDR3 protein is one row after TCRdb ran MiXCR on the PCR reads. The table has more than 8,000 distinct CDR3 sequences, about 69% seen once. There are 16 residues in the CDR3. Germline V gene lookup returns CDR1 MNHNS and CDR2 SASEGT. Trimming took 6 bases from V and 1 from J; bases not matched to a gene: 9. General observations from the study: A nonsignificant median increase from about 20 to 38 SARS-CoV-2-reactive clonotypes was observed.

The V and J genes are TRBV6-1 and TRBJ2-7; TRBD1 aligns across 10 bases. The TCR was taken from a human donor who had recovered from COVID-19. Sequenced input: CD4+ T cells from blood, cultured in vitro. DNA of the CDR3: TGTGCCAGCAGCAGACCGCGGACAGGGGGTTCCTACGAGCAGTACTTC. Protein sequence: CASSRPRTGGSYEQYF.